A single sample is the source of the 9 T cell receptor beta chains below, sequenced in a study of siplizumab effects on memory and regulatory T cells. Repertoires were generated with immunoSEQ multiplex PCR, while TCRdb's copy carries only in-frame clones and drops some. The data contain 50,000 to 60,000 clones, more than 75% of them seen just once; the ten biggest clones take up around 0.3%. Specimen: naive CD8+ T cells sorted from blood. The origin of the receptors is a human donor in good health.

CDR3 amino acids: CAISETSGGGNEQFF. The CDR3 nucleotides are TGTGCCATCAGTGAGACTAGCGGGGGTGGCAATGAGCAGTTCTTC. This chain uses TRBV10-3 with TRBJ2-1; TRBD2 matches at 11 bases. From germline, CDR1 is ENHRY and CDR2 SYGVKD. V lost 2 bases to trimming and J lost 6 bases; unmatched junction nucleotides: 3. The CDR3 covers 15 residues.

J is TRBJ2-7 and V is TRBV9; 11 bases are a match to TRBD2. The CDR3 sequence is 18 residues long. Trimming at V came to 4 bases and at J to 3 bases, leaving 15 bases not matched to a gene. The germline V gene has CDR1 SGDLS and CDR2 YYNGEE. The CDR3: CASSLSSDLAGGRYEQYF. For the CDR3, the DNA is TGTGCCAGCAGCTTGAGCTCGGACTTAGCGGGAGGGCGCTACGAGCAGTACTTC.

The V and J genes are TRBV5-6 and TRBJ2-7, with D unclear. Germline V lookup: CDR1 SGHDT, CDR2 YYEEEE. V dropped 7 bases and J dropped 2 bases, with 10 bases sitting between them. The CDR3 is made up of 12 amino acids. The CDR3 DNA sequence: TGTGCCAGCCTGAGCCCCCCCTACGAGCAGTACTTC. Translated, it gives CASLSPPYEQYF.

The chain combines TRBV4-1 with TRBJ1-4, with TRBD1 identical over 8 bases. The CDR3 is 16 amino acids. Germline CDR1 reads MGHRA; CDR2 reads YSYEKL. J was trimmed by 2 bases and V by 4 bases; bases with no gene match: 6. The CDR3 region has the DNA TGCGCCAGCAGCCTGGACAGGGCCTTGACTAATGAAAAACTGTTTTTT. Its protein product is CASSLDRALTNEKLFF.

The V and J genes are TRBV7-3 and TRBJ2-1; no clear D gene. Germline CDR1 and CDR2: SGHTA and FQGTGA. The CDR3 is 14 amino acids. Trimming pared 5 bases from V and 8 bases from J, leaving 16 bases between. CDR3 in DNA: TGTGCCAGCAGCGAAACGCGGTCCCTCGATGAGCAGTTCTTC. This codes for CASSETRSLDEQFF.

V and J are TRBV19 and TRBJ1-1; D is possibly TRBD1 (5 bases). The length of the CDR3 is 12 residues. Germline V gene sequence: CDR1 LNHDA, CDR2 SQIVND (reference sequence). Between the trimmed V and J ends, which lost 7 bases and 6 bases, there was a span of 12 bases. The CDR3 loop reads CASTLGVAEAFF. DNA for the CDR3: TGTGCCAGTACTTTAGGGGTCGCTGAAGCTTTCTTT.

The chain recombines TRBV13 with TRBJ1-2, with 7 bases that match TRBD1. V was pared by 4 bases and J by 8 bases, with 10 bases of the junction left unmatched. The CDR3 runs 14 residues. From germline, CDR1 is PRHDT and CDR2 FYEKMQ (reference sequence). The CDR3 region has the DNA TGTGCCAGCAGCTCATCACAGGGGCAGATCGGCTACACCTTC. Protein product: CASSSSQGQIGYTF.

This chain connects TRBV2 to TRBJ1-4, with D unclear. In germline, CDR1 is SNHLY, CDR2 FYNNEI. V lost 8 bases and J 3 bases, leaving 13 bases between the germline ends. The CDR3 length is 14 residues. This CDR3 is CASASGGANEKLFF. CDR3 sequence (DNA): TGTGCCAGCGCGAGCGGTGGGGCTAATGAAAAACTGTTTTTT.

V usage is TRBV4-2 and J usage is TRBJ2-7; TRBD2 matches at 8 bases. J was trimmed by 0 bases and V by 0 bases; bases with no gene match: 4. CDR1 and CDR2 (germline): LGHNA, YNFKEQ. The CDR3 length is 16 residues. This CDR3 is CASSQDARGDSYEQYF. The CDR3 DNA reads as TGTGCCAGCAGCCAAGACGCGCGGGGGGACTCCTACGAGCAGTACTTC.